These 16 T cell receptor beta chains originate from one sample sequenced in a study of T cell responses to AZD1222 COVID-19 vaccine. Clones were read by immunoSEQ multiplex PCR, and TCRdb kept only the in-frame ones, dropping some. The sample holds about 190,000 clones; around 92% are singletons and the top ten take less than 1.5%. Sequenced here: peripheral blood, sampled on day 0 of AZD1222 vaccination. Source of these receptors: an adult in good health.

The rearrangement joins TRBV28 to TRBJ1-4; TRBD1 matches 9 bases. This CDR3 comprises 17 residues. V shed 5 bases, J shed 5 bases, and the junction held 12 bases outside the gene matches. Germline V CDR1 and CDR2: MDHEN, SYDVKM. The CDR3 sequence: CASSPRTGEVANEKLFF. CDR3 coding DNA: TGTGCCAGCAGTCCTCGGACAGGGGAGGTCGCAAATGAAAAACTGTTTTTT.

The chain uses TRBV19 and TRBJ1-6; 8 positions match TRBD1. The length of the CDR3 is 15 residues. V was clipped by 5 bases and J by 8 bases; unmatched bases: 8. Germline assignment: CDR1 LNHDA and CDR2 SQIVND (reference sequence). CDR3 loop: CASSAGQGVHSPLHF. CDR3 coding DNA: TGTGCCAGTAGTGCCGGACAGGGTGTACATTCACCCCTCCACTTT.

This chain connects TRBV4-3 to TRBJ1-2; 11 nucleotides line up with TRBD1. This CDR3 region has 16 residues. The V segment lost 0 bases and the J segment 6 bases; nucleotides outside the gene matches: 6. In germline, CDR1 is LGHNA, CDR2 YSLEER. In DNA form, the CDR3 reads TGCGCCAGCAGCCAAGATCTCGGGGACAGGGGGAATGGCTACACCTTC. Protein: CASSQDLGDRGNGYTF.

The V gene is TRBV27, the J gene TRBJ1-4; 7 positions match TRBD1. The germline V gene has CDR1 MNHEY and CDR2 SMNVEV (reference sequence). V shed 6 bases, J shed 7 bases, and the junction held 8 bases outside the gene matches. This CDR3 spans 14 amino acids. CDR3 sequence reads: CASRPRDRSEKLFF. DNA for the CDR3: TGTGCCAGCAGGCCACGGGACAGATCTGAAAAACTGTTTTTT. Together with reference TRBV27 and TRBJ1-4, the CDR3 gives the full variable domain: EAQVTQNPRYLITVTGKKLTVTCSQNMNHEYMSWYRQDPGLGLRQIYYSMNVEVTDKGDVPEGYKVSRKEKRNFPLILESPSPNQTSLYFCASRPRDRSEKLFFGSGTQLSVL.

The chain uses TRBV28 and TRBJ1-2; TRBD1 matches at 7 bases. In germline, CDR1 is MDHEN, CDR2 SYDVKM. The CDR3 has 16 amino acids. The V and J ends lost 5 bases and 4 bases, in that order; junction bases with no gene match: 13. The CDR3 sequence is CASSPIIWTGAYGYTF. The CDR3 nucleotides read TGTGCCAGCAGTCCGATAATATGGACAGGCGCCTATGGCTACACCTTC.

The chain carries TRBV5-8 and TRBJ1-6; no clear D. The CDR3 sequence is 14 residues long. The germline V gene encodes CDR1 SGHTS and CDR2 YDEGEE. The V end was cut by 2 bases, the J end by 8 bases, with 11 bases between. CDR3 region: CASSFGLDYSPLHF. CDR3 coding DNA: TGTGCCAGCAGCTTCGGGCTCGACTATTCACCCCTCCACTTT.

The chain combines TRBV4-2 with TRBJ2-7; D remains unclear. The CDR3 has 15 residues. Germline loops: CDR1 LGHNA, CDR2 YNFKEQ. Trimming shortened V by 5 bases and J by 3 bases, and 17 bases separated the two germline ends. CDR3 amino acids: CASSTELGYGYEQYF. The CDR3, as DNA: TGTGCCAGCAGCACAGAACTTGGTTACGGCTACGAGCAGTACTTC.

V gene TRBV4-2 combines with J gene TRBJ2-3; 8 bases agree with TRBD2. Germline CDR1 and CDR2: LGHNA and YNFKEQ. This CDR3 contains 18 residues. The V segment lost 1 base and the J segment 0 bases; nucleotides outside the gene matches: 9. CDR3 sequence: CASSQGPGGKSSTDTQYF. The CDR3, as DNA: TGTGCCAGCAGCCAAGGTCCGGGGGGGAAGAGTAGCACAGATACGCAGTATTTT.

DNA for the CDR3: TGTGCTAGTGGTTCCCCCGGTTTGAATGAAAAACTGTTTTTT. It specifies CASGSPGLNEKLFF. This chain connects TRBV12-5 to TRBJ1-4; D unresolved. The germline CDR1 and CDR2 sequences are LGHNT and FRNRAP. With 4 bases removed from V and 5 bases from J, the gap between germline ends came to 11 bases. The CDR3 runs 14 residues.

This sequence joins TRBV28 and TRBJ1-4; D remains unclear. The germline V and J ends were trimmed by 6 bases and 2 bases, with 10 bases remaining between them. The CDR3 runs to 14 residues. Germline V gene data show CDR1 as MDHEN and CDR2 as SYDVKM. The DNA of the CDR3 is TGTGCCAGCAGGTTACCCCGGACTAATGAAAAACTGTTTTTT. It translates to CASRLPRTNEKLFF.

The chain couples TRBV5-5 to TRBJ1-5; a weak D match, TRBD1 (6 bases). Trimming took 0 bases from V and 4 from J, leaving 8 bases between them. Germline V gene lookup returns CDR1 SGHKS and CDR2 YYEKEE (reference sequence). This CDR3 has 14 amino acids. CDR3 sequence reads: CASSLGTANQPQHF. Written as DNA, the CDR3 is TGTGCCAGCAGCTTGGGGACAGCTAATCAGCCCCAGCATTTT.

V gene TRBV6-1 combines with J gene TRBJ2-2, with unresolved D. V lost 6 bases, J lost 9 bases, and 14 bases lay in between. Germline CDR1 reads MNHNS; CDR2 reads SASEGT. CDR3 length equals 13 residues. The chain's CDR3 is CASRIVDPRELFF. CDR3 sequence (DNA): TGTGCCAGCAGGATAGTGGATCCCAGGGAGCTGTTTTTT.

J is TRBJ2-3 and V is TRBV7-9; no reliable D call. V gave up 1 base and J gave up 3 bases, with 5 bases separating them. This CDR3 is built from 13 residues. The germline V gene encodes CDR1 SEHNR and CDR2 FQNEAQ (reference sequence). The CDR3 DNA reads as TGTGCCAGCAGCTTAGAAAGGACAGATACGCAGTATTTT. It yields the protein CASSLERTDTQYF. The complete variable domain, with remaining parts taken from reference TRBV7-9 and TRBJ2-3, reads DTGVSQNPRHKITKRGQNVTFRCDPISEHNRLYWYRQTLGQGPEFLTYFQNEAQLEKSRLLSDRFSAERPKGSFSTLEIQRTEQGDSAMYLCASSLERTDTQYFGPGTRLTVL.

The V call is TRBV19, the J call TRBJ1-1, with D possibly matching TRBD1 (5 bases). The CDR3 extends over 14 amino acids. Germline V gene data show CDR1 as LNHDA and CDR2 as SQIVND (reference sequence). V lost 7 bases and J 5 bases, leaving 17 bases between the germline ends. The chain's CDR3 is CASTPGRRGTEAFF. In nucleotides, the CDR3 is TGTGCCAGTACCCCGGGCAGGAGGGGTACTGAAGCTTTCTTT.

The CDR3 here is CASSETEFGYTF. The CDR3 coding sequence is TGTGCCAGCAGCGAGACAGAATTTGGCTACACCTTC. The chain employs TRBV7-9 and TRBJ1-2; a possible D gene is TRBD1 (5 bases). The CDR3 extends over 12 amino acids. CDR1 and CDR2 from the germline V gene are SEHNR and FQNEAQ (reference sequence). With 5 bases removed from V and 7 bases from J, the gap between germline ends came to 11 bases.

The chain carries TRBV9 and TRBJ2-1; the D is unclear. V lost 3 bases and J 7 bases, leaving 17 bases between the germline ends. CDR1 is SGDLS and CDR2 is YYNGEE in the germline V gene. The CDR3 runs 15 residues. This chain's CDR3 is CASSADGLIGNEQFF. The CDR3 region has the DNA TGTGCCAGCAGCGCGGATGGCCTCATCGGGAATGAGCAGTTCTTC.